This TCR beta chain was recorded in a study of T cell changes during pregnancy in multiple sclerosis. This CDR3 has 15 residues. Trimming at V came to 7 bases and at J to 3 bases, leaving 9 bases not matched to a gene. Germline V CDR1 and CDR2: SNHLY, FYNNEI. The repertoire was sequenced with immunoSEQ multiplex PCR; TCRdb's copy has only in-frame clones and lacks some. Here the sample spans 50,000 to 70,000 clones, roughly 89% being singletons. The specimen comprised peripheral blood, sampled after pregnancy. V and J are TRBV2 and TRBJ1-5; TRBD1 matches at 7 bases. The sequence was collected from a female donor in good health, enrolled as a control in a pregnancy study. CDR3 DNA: TGTGCCAGCACAAGACAGGGAGGCGACAATCAGCCCCAGCATTTT. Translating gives CASTRQGGDNQPQHF.